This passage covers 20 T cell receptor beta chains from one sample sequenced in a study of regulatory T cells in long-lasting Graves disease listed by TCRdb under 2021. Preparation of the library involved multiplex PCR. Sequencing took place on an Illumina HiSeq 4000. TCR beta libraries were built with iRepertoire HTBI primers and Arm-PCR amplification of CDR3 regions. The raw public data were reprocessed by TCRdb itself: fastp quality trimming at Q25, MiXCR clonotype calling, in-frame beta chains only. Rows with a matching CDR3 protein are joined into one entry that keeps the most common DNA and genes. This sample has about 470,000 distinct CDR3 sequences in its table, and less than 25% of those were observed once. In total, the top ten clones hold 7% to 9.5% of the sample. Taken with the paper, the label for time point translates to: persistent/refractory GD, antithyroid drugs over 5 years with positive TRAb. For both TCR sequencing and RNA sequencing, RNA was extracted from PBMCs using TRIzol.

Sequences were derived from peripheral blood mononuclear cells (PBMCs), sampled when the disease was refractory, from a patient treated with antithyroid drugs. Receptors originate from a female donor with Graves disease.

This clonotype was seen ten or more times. DNA of the CDR3: TGTGCCAGCAGCTCCCAGCCAGCTAACTATGGCTACACCTTC. It yields the protein CASSSQPANYGYTF. The chain carries TRBV7-9 and TRBJ1-2; D remains ambiguous. The CDR3 runs 14 residues. The germline gives CDR1 SEHNR, CDR2 FQNEAQ (reference sequence). With 4 bases removed from V and 0 bases from J, the gap between germline ends came to 9 bases.

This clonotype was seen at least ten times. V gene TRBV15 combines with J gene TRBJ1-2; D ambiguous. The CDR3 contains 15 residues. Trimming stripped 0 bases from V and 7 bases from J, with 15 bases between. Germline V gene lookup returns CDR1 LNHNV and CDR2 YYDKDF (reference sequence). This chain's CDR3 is CATSRDQKRRLGYTF. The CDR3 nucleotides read TGTGCCACCAGCAGAGATCAAAAGCGAAGGCTTGGCTACACCTTC.

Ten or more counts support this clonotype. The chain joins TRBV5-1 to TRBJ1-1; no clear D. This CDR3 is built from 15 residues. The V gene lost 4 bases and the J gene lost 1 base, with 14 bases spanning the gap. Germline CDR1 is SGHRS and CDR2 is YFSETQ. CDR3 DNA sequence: TGCGCCAGCAGCCTGGAGCCGTATACGAACACTGAAGCTTTCTTT. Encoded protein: CASSLEPYTNTEAFF.

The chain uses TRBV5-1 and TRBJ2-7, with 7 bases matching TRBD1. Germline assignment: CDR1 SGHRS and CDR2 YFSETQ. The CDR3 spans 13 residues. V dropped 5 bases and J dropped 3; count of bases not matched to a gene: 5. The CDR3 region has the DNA TGCGCCAGCAGACCGGGACAGATCTACGAGCAGTACTTC. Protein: CASRPGQIYEQYF.

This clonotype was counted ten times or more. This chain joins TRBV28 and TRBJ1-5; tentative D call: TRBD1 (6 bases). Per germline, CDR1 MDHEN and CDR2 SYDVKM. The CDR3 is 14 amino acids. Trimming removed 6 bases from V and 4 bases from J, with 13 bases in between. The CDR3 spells CASRQGPRNQPQHF. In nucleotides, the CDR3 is TGTGCCAGCAGACAGGGACCGAGGAATCAGCCCCAGCATTTT.

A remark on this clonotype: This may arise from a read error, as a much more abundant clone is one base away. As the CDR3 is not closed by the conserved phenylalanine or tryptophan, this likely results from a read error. The chain's CDR3 is CASSLGQGIQPQHL. As DNA, the CDR3 is TGTGCCAGCAGTCTTGGACAGGGAATTCAGCCCCAGCATCTT. This sequence joins TRBV12-3 or TRBV12-4 and TRBJ1-5, with 8 nucleotides matching TRBD1. The CDR3 spans 14 residues. J was trimmed by 6 bases and V by 5 bases; bases with no gene match: 6.

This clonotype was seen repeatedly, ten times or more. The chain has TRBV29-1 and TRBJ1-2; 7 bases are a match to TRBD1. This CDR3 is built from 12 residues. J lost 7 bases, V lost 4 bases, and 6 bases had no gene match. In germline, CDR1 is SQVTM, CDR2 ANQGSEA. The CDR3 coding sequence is TGCAGCGTTGTTTCGGCAGGGGGTGGCTACACCTTC. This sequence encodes CSVVSAGGGYTF. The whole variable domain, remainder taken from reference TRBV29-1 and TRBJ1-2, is SAVISQKPSRDICQRGTSLTIQCQVDSQVTMMFWYRQQPGQSLTLIATANQGSEATYESGFVIDKFPISRPNLTFSTLTVSNMSPEDSSIYLCSVVSAGGGYTFGSGTRLTVV.

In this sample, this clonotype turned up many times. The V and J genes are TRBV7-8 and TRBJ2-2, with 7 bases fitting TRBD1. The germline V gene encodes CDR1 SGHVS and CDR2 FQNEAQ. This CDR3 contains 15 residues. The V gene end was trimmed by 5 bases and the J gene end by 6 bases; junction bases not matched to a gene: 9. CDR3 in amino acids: CASSPSGQLSGELFF. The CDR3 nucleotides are TGTGCCAGCAGCCCTTCGGGACAGCTATCCGGGGAGCTGTTTTTT.

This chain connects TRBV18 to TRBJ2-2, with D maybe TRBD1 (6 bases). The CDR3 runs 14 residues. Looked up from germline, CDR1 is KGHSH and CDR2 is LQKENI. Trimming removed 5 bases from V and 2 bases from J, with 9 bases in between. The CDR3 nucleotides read TGTGCCAGCTCAACGGGACACAACACCGGGGAGCTGTTTTTT. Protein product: CASSTGHNTGELFF.

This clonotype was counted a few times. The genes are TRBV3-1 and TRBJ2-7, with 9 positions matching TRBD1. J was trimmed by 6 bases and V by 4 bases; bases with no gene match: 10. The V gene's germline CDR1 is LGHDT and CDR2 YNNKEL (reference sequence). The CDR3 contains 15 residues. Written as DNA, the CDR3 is TGTGCCAGCAGCCCAATAGGGACAGGGATCCGCGAGCAGTACTTC. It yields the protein CASSPIGTGIREQYF.

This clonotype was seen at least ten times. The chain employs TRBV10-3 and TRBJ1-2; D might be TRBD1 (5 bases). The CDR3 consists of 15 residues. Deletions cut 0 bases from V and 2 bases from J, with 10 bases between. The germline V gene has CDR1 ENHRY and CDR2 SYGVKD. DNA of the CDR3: TGTGCCATCAGTGAGTCGGCAGGGACGAACTATGGCTACACCTTC. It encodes CAISESAGTNYGYTF.

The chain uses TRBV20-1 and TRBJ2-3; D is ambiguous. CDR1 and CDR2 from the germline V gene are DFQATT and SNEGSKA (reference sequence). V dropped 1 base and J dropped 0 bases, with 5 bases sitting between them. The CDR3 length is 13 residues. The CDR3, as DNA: TGCAGTGCTAGAGTGGGGAGCACAGATACGCAGTATTTT. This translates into CSARVGSTDTQYF.

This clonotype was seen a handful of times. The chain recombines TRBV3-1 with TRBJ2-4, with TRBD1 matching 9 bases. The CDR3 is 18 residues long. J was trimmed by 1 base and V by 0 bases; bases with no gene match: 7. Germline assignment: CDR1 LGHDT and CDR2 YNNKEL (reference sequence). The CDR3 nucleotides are TGTGCCAGCAGCCAAGAATTGGGGACAGGGATGGCCAAAAACATTCAGTACTTC. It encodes CASSQELGTGMAKNIQYF.

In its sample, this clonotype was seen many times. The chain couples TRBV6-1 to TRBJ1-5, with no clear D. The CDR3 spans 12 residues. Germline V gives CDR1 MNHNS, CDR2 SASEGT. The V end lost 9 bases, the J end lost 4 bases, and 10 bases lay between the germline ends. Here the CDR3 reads CASGPVNQPQHF. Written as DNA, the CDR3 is TGTGCCAGTGGGCCTGTTAATCAGCCCCAGCATTTT.

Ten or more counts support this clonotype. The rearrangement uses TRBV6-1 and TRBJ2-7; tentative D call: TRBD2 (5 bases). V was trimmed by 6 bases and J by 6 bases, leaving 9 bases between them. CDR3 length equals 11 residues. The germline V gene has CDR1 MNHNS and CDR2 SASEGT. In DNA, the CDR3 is TGTGCCAGCAGCGGGGTTGGCGAGCAGTACTTC. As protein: CASSGVGEQYF.

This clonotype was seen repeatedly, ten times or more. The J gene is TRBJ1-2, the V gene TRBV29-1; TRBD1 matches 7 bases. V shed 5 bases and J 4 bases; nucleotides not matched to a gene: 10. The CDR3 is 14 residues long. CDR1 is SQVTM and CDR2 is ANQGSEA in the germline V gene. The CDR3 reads CSVNLGGTAYGYTF. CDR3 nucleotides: TGCAGCGTTAACTTAGGCGGGACAGCCTATGGCTACACCTTC.

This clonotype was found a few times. CDR3 residues: CASSFRNARETQYF. The CDR3 nucleotides are TGTGCCAGCAGCTTTAGGAACGCCCGGGAGACCCAGTACTTC. The chain uses TRBV7-8 and TRBJ2-5; D gene ambiguous. The V gene lost 3 bases and the J gene lost 5 bases, with 13 bases spanning the gap. Germline V lookup: CDR1 SGHVS, CDR2 FQNEAQ. CDR3 length: 14 residues.

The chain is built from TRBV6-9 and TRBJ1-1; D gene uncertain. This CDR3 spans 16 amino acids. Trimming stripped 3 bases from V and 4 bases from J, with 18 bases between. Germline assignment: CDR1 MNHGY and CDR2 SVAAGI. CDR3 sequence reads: CASSYGREVHITEAFF. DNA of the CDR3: TGTGCCAGCAGTTACGGGCGGGAGGTCCACATCACTGAAGCTTTCTTT.

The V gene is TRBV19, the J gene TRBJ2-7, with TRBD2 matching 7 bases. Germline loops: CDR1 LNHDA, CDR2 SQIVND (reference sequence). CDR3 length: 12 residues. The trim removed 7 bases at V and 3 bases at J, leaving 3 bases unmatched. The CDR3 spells CASNGGGYEQYF. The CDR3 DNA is TGTGCCAGTAACGGCGGGGGCTACGAGCAGTACTTC.

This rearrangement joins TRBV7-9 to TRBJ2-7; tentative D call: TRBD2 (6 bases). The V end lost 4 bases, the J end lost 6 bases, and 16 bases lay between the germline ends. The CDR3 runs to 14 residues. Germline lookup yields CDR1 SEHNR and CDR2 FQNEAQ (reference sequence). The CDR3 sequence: CASSYTHGSGEQYF. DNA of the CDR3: TGTGCCAGCAGCTATACACACGGGAGCGGCGAGCAGTACTTC.